The next 20 T cell receptor beta chains were all read from a single sample in a study of blood T cells in healthy people across ages. Primed by a sample-barcoded 5' primer and a J-beta primer mix, a second PCR proceeded for roughly 6 to 12 cycles. Each CDR3 protein gets one entry after TCRdb re-called the 5' RACE reads with MiXCR. The sample contains over 600,000 distinct CDR3 sequences, under 25% of which appear only once. Sequencing input: blood. The receptors were sampled from a man between 65 and 79 years old in good health.

The chain joins TRBV20-1 to TRBJ1-1; TRBD1 is a possible D gene (5 bases). The CDR3 consists of 12 residues. Germline lookup yields CDR1 DFQATT and CDR2 SNEGSKA (reference sequence). Trimming removed 3 bases from V and 7 bases from J, with 12 bases in between. The CDR3 region is CSARQGGDEAFF. CDR3 DNA sequence: TGCAGTGCTAGGCAGGGAGGGGATGAAGCTTTCTTT.

The V call is TRBV7-9, the J call TRBJ2-5; TRBD1 might be the D (5 bases). The CDR3 has 15 amino acids. V was cut by 2 bases and J by 2 bases, with 12 bases left in between. Per the germline V gene, CDR1 is SEHNR and CDR2 is FQNEAQ (reference sequence). This CDR3 is CASSLSQGMQETQYF. The DNA of the CDR3 is TGTGCCAGCAGCTTAAGCCAGGGAATGCAAGAGACCCAGTACTTC.

In this sample, this clonotype turned up a few times. This chain uses TRBV12-5 with TRBJ2-1; D call uncertain. Germline V CDR1 and CDR2: LGHNT, FRNRAP. CDR3 size: 16 residues. V lost 1 base and J 5 bases, leaving 15 bases between the germline ends. CDR3 sequence: CASGLGSATTNNEQFF. CDR3 bases: TGTGCTAGTGGTTTGGGGAGCGCAACCACAAACAATGAGCAGTTCTTC. The full variable domain, completed using reference TRBV12-5 and TRBJ2-1, is DARVTQTPRHKVTEMGQEVTMRCQPILGHNTVFWYRQTMMQGLELLAYFRNRAPLDDSGMPKDRFSAEMPDATLATLKIQPSEPRDSAVYFCASGLGSATTNNEQFFGPGTRLTVL.

This clonotype was seen a few times. This chain connects TRBV12-3 or TRBV12-4 to TRBJ2-3, with D possibly being TRBD1 (6 bases). V shed 7 bases and J shed 0 bases, with 14 bases lying between them. The CDR3 consists of 15 residues. CDR3 sequence: CASNHRVASTDTQYF. CDR3 in DNA: TGTGCCAGCAACCACAGGGTCGCTAGCACAGATACGCAGTATTTT.

The chain is built from TRBV11-2 and TRBJ2-7, with TRBD1 matching 8 bases. This CDR3 comprises 14 residues. Germline trimming cut 4 bases from V and 4 bases from J; bases unmatched to any gene: 6. Germline V gene data show CDR1 as SGHAT and CDR2 as FQNNGV. The CDR3 DNA reads as TGTGCCAGCAGCTCGGGACAGGTCCAGTACGAGCAGTACTTC. It translates to CASSSGQVQYEQYF.

This rearrangement joins TRBV28 to TRBJ1-1; 8 bases map to TRBD1. Germline V gene sequence: CDR1 MDHEN, CDR2 SYDVKM. The CDR3 runs 15 residues. The V gene end was trimmed by 5 bases and the J gene end by 1 base; junction bases not matched to a gene: 6. CDR3 bases: TGTGCCAGCAGTACCCCGGGACAGGCGAACACTGAAGCTTTCTTT. Translation: CASSTPGQANTEAFF.

J is TRBJ2-1 and V is TRBV9, with a possible D match to TRBD2 (6 bases). V lost 2 bases, J lost 6 bases, and 15 bases lay in between. Germline lookup yields CDR1 SGDLS and CDR2 YYNGEE. This CDR3 contains 15 residues. CDR3 nucleotide sequence: TGTGCCAGCAGCGTGGGGGGTGTGTCGGTCAATGAGCAGTTCTTC. Amino acid sequence: CASSVGGVSVNEQFF.

Concerning this clonotype: A much larger clone differs by one base, so this may be a read error. The V gene is TRBV15, the J gene TRBJ2-6, with 11 bases aligning to TRBD2. There are 17 residues in the CDR3. Germline lookup yields CDR1 LNHNV and CDR2 YYDKDF (reference sequence). For the CDR3, the DNA is TGTGCCACCAGACTAGCGGGAGATTTCTCTGGGGCCAACGGCCTGACTTTC. It specifies CATRLAGDFSGANGLTF.

This clonotype was picked up many times. The rearrangement joins TRBV7-9 to TRBJ1-4; maybe TRBD1 (5 bases). Germline V gene sequence: CDR1 SEHNR, CDR2 FQNEAQ (reference sequence). Deletions cut 5 bases from V and 5 bases from J, with 21 bases between. The CDR3 has 17 amino acids. This chain's CDR3 is CASSPRAPGTTNEKLFF. The CDR3 DNA follows: TGTGCCAGCAGCCCTAGAGCCCCCGGGACTACCAATGAAAAACTGTTTTTT.

This clonotype was found a few times. This sequence joins TRBV7-3 and TRBJ2-3, with TRBD2 matching over 11 bases. Unmatched junction bases numbered 12, after V lost 5 bases and J lost 5 bases. Germline V lookup: CDR1 SGHTA, CDR2 FQGTGA. The CDR3 spans 17 residues. Here the CDR3 reads CASSPSLPGLAGDTQYF. DNA of the CDR3: TGTGCCAGCAGCCCCTCCCTGCCTGGACTAGCGGGAGATACGCAGTATTTT.

Many counts were recorded for this clonotype. The rearrangement uses TRBV7-2 and TRBJ1-4, with TRBD1 as a possible D gene (5 bases). V dropped 6 bases and J dropped 3 bases, with 11 bases sitting between them. Germline V gene sequence: CDR1 SGHTA, CDR2 FQGNSA. CDR3 size: 14 residues. The CDR3 DNA sequence: TGTGCCAGCAGGGGCGGGGGGGCTAATGAAAAACTGTTTTTT. Amino acid sequence: CASRGGGANEKLFF.

This clonotype was counted many times. The chain uses TRBV4-3 and TRBJ1-4; D remains unclear. Germline assignment: CDR1 LGHNA and CDR2 YSLEER. V lost 3 bases, J lost 8 bases, and 22 bases lay in between. The CDR3 is 17 amino acids. The CDR3 DNA follows: TGCGCCAGCAGCCAGATTTGGGAGAGCGGGATTGGCGAAAAACTGTTTTTT. Translation: CASSQIWESGIGEKLFF.

The chain uses TRBV12-3 or TRBV12-4 and TRBJ2-3, with D possibly matching TRBD2 (6 bases). This CDR3 is built from 15 residues. V was clipped by 3 bases and J by 4 bases, with 14 bases between them. The CDR3 is CASSLGRAGSDTQYF. CDR3 in DNA: TGTGCCAGCAGTTTGGGGAGAGCGGGTTCAGATACGCAGTATTTT.

This clonotype appeared many times. This chain connects TRBV29-1 to TRBJ2-7; D ambiguous. Germline V CDR1 and CDR2: SQVTM, ANQGSEA. The CDR3 runs to 12 residues. V was cut by 4 bases and J by 3 bases, with 10 bases left in between. The CDR3 loop is CSVGRGDYEQYF. As DNA, the CDR3 is TGCAGCGTTGGTCGCGGAGACTACGAGCAGTACTTC.

J is TRBJ2-3 and V is TRBV5-1; D unresolved. This CDR3 spans 16 amino acids. The germline V gene encodes CDR1 SGHRS and CDR2 YFSETQ. Trimming pared 0 bases from V and 5 bases from J, leaving 16 bases between. CDR3 sequence: CASSLVGRPRLDTQYF. The CDR3 region has the DNA TGCGCCAGCAGCTTGGTAGGACGGCCCAGGCTAGATACGCAGTATTTT.

This clonotype was picked up a small number of times. As DNA, the CDR3 is TGTGCCAGCAGCTGGTTGGACGGCTACACAGATACGCAGTATTTT. Protein sequence: CASSWLDGYTDTQYF. The V gene is TRBV5-5, the J gene TRBJ2-3; D remains unclear. The CDR3 length is 15 residues. V shed 3 bases and J shed 2 bases, with 13 bases lying between them. CDR1 is SGHKS and CDR2 is YYEKEE in the germline V gene (reference sequence).

This chain uses TRBV3-1 with TRBJ2-5; no clear D gene. Germline assignment: CDR1 LGHDT and CDR2 YNNKEL (reference sequence). Trimming cost V 2 bases and J 6 bases, with 10 bases left between them. The CDR3 loop spans 13 amino acids. CDR3 amino acids: CASSQSLVKTQYF. The CDR3 DNA reads as TGTGCCAGCAGCCAAAGTCTAGTAAAGACCCAGTACTTC.

The table lists this clonotype with a few counts. The V gene is TRBV7-6, the J gene TRBJ2-2; TRBD2 matches 7 bases. The germline CDR1 and CDR2 sequences are SGHVS and FNYEAQ. V was clipped by 1 base and J by 1 base; unmatched bases: 9. This CDR3 contains 18 residues. The CDR3 sequence: CASSLEYPSGVNTGELFF. CDR3 bases: TGTGCCAGCAGCTTAGAATATCCTAGCGGAGTGAACACCGGGGAGCTGTTTTTT. The complete variable domain, with remaining parts taken from reference TRBV7-6 and TRBJ2-2, reads GAGVSQSPRYKVTKRGQDVALRCDPISGHVSLYWYRQALGQGPEFLTYFNYEAQQDKSGLPNDRFSAERPEGSISTLTIQRTEQRDSAMYRCASSLEYPSGVNTGELFFGEGSRLTVL.

In its sample, this clonotype was seen a few times. The chain links TRBV4-1 to TRBJ2-1; TRBD2 agrees at 10 bases. In germline, CDR1 is MGHRA, CDR2 YSYEKL. The CDR3 sequence is 18 residues long. J gave up 2 bases and V 0 bases, and 7 bases lay outside the gene matches. The CDR3, as DNA: TGCGCCAGCAGCCAAGATAGAAATAGCGGGGGGACCTACAATGAGCAGTTCTTC. This encodes CASSQDRNSGGTYNEQFF.

There are a few counts of this clonotype. The chain carries TRBV24-1 and TRBJ1-1; D is undetermined. V was trimmed by 3 bases and J by 1 base, leaving 20 bases between them. The CDR3 is made up of 18 amino acids. Germline V gene lookup returns CDR1 KGHDR and CDR2 SFDVKD. CDR3 loop: CATSDQLTAPNSNTEAFF. The DNA for the CDR3 is TGTGCCACCAGTGATCAACTGACGGCCCCGAATTCGAACACTGAAGCTTTCTTT.